This is a list of T cell receptor beta chains from one sample in a study of shared clonotypes between healthy human individuals. Profiling relied on immunoSEQ multiplex PCR, and the TCRdb table lists in-frame clones only, not all of them. The data contain over 850,000 clones, approximately 80% of them seen just once; the ten biggest clones take up 0.5% to 0.6%. The sample taken for sequencing was memory CD4+ T cells from PBMCs. These receptors originate from a man aged 18-30 years in good health. Some clones in this sample may be carry-over from other donors' samples. The CDR3 runs from the conserved cysteine through the conserved F or W. The D gene is left open where the match is weak. Size is omitted from some rows. Given values are once, few, many or a class for expanded clones.

d_call	v_call	clone_size	j_call	cdr3_aa	cdr3_nt
NA	TRBV19	NA	TRBJ2-2	CASSIRTATGELFF	TGTGCCAGTAGTATAAGGACAGCCACCGGGGAGCTGTTTTTT
NA	TRBV7-9	NA	TRBJ1-4	CASSSYGTNEKLFF	TGTGCCAGCAGCTCCTATGGAACTAATGAAAAACTGTTTTTT
NA	TRBV5-6	NA	TRBJ2-5	CASSLVEKETQYF	TGTGCCAGCAGCTTGGTGGAGAAAGAGACCCAGTACTTC
TRBD1	TRBV29-1	NA	TRBJ2-7	CSVSGGVSYEQYF	TGCAGCGTTTCAGGGGGCGTCTCCTACGAGCAGTACTTC
TRBD1	TRBV7-9	NA	TRBJ1-3	CASSLGTGRNTIYF	TGTGCCAGCAGCTTGGGGACAGGCCGAAACACCATATATTTT
TRBD1	TRBV29-1	NA	TRBJ2-5	CSVLNTGGIETQYF	TGCAGCGTTTTAAATACAGGGGGGATAGAGACCCAGTACTTC
NA	TRBV7-9	NA	TRBJ1-2	CASSLLRGYTF	TGTGCCAGCAGCTTACTGAGGGGCTACACCTTC
NA	TRBV5-1	many	TRBJ2-7	CASRPGTYNSYEQYF	TGCGCCAGCCGACCCGGGACTTACAACTCCTACGAGCAGTACTTC
TRBD1	TRBV6-6	NA	TRBJ2-5	CASSSQQGIWETQYF	TGTGCCAGCAGTTCGCAACAGGGGATTTGGGAGACCCAGTACTTC
NA	TRBV6-6	NA	TRBJ1-1	CAVRASNTEAFF	TGTGCCGTCCGGGCTTCGAACACTGAAGCTTTCTTT
NA	TRBV6-1	NA	TRBJ1-2	CASSEGAYGGSYTF	TGTGCCAGCAGTGAAGGAGCTTACGGGGGTAGCTACACCTTC
NA	TRBV6-5	NA	TRBJ2-5	CASSYLRSGGGETQYF	TGTGCCAGCAGTTACCTGCGTAGCGGAGGGGGAGAGACCCAGTACTTC
TRBD1	TRBV25-1	NA	TRBJ2-3	CASSRNRGYSTDTQYF	TGTGCCAGCAGTCGCAACAGGGGTTATAGCACAGATACGCAGTATTTT
NA	TRBV11-3	NA	TRBJ2-5	CASSAGQETQYF	TGTGCCAGCTCCGCGGGACAAGAGACCCAGTACTTC
TRBD2	TRBV6-5	NA	TRBJ2-5	CASSYLGGRGTETQYF	TGTGCCAGCAGTTACCTCGGGGGGAGGGGTACGGAGACCCAGTACTTC